The 9 T cell receptor beta chains below come from one sample, sequenced in a study of post-analysis software for immune sequencing data. Study-level results: A handful of TRBV segments were significantly more frequent in patients than in controls. TRBV5-6, TRBV5-1 and TRBV20-1 were among these segments.

The antigens for these receptors are not known. Built from TCR beta cDNA, the libraries had unique molecular identifiers in them. TCRdb itself ran the PCR reads through MiXCR, one entry per CDR3 protein. This table holds about 770,000 distinct CDR3 sequences, 40% to 55% found once. The sequenced sample consisted of blood. The receptor source for this set is a girl aged 5 to 17 with multiple sclerosis.

The chain couples TRBV4-3 to TRBJ1-2; 7 positions match TRBD1. V was clipped by 4 bases and J by 4 bases; unmatched bases: 9. This CDR3 contains 15 residues. Per the germline V gene, CDR1 is LGHNA and CDR2 is YSLEER. The CDR3 coding sequence is TGCGCCAGCAGCCTAACCACAGGGGCGACCTATGGCTACACCTTC. This translates into CASSLTTGATYGYTF.

V gene TRBV30 combines with J gene TRBJ1-4, with a tentative D call TRBD1 (5 bases). Deletions cut 7 bases from V and 0 bases from J, with 15 bases between. Germline V gene lookup returns CDR1 GTSNPN and CDR2 SVGIG (reference sequence). CDR3 length equals 15 residues. The CDR3 loop reads CALWDRRSTNEKLFF. The CDR3 bases are TGTGCCTTATGGGACCGACGTTCAACTAATGAAAAACTGTTTTTT.

The V and J genes are TRBV6-5 and TRBJ1-6; TRBD1 might be the D (6 bases). The CDR3 is 14 residues long. The V end was cut by 7 bases, the J end by 3 bases, with 10 bases between. Germline V CDR1 and CDR2: MNHEY, SVGAGI. CDR3 DNA: TGTGCCAGCACTGCGACAGGCTATAATTCACCCCTCCACTTT. This translates into CASTATGYNSPLHF.

Written as DNA, the CDR3 is TGTGCCAGCACCACCGGCGTGGGCTACACCTTC. This sequence encodes CASTTGVGYTF. This chain links TRBV12-3 or TRBV12-4 with TRBJ1-2; D is unclear. V was shortened by 7 bases and J by 8 bases, with 11 bases between the two germline ends. This CDR3 contains 11 residues.

The chain combines TRBV5-1 with TRBJ2-5, with 11 bases that match TRBD2. J gave up 2 bases and V 0 bases, and 9 bases lay outside the gene matches. From germline, CDR1 is SGHRS and CDR2 YFSETQ. CDR3 length: 18 residues. CDR3 protein: CASSLARLAGGRQETQYF. CDR3 bases: TGCGCCAGCAGCTTGGCCAGGCTAGCGGGAGGTCGGCAAGAGACCCAGTACTTC.

This clonotype showed up just once. The junction shows a germline mismatch at one end, possibly a read error. This rearrangement joins TRBV12-3 or TRBV12-4 to TRBJ1-2; D remains ambiguous. This CDR3 contains 13 residues. The CDR3 bases are TGCGCCACCGGGAGCACAGAGAACTATGGCTACACCTTC. This encodes CATGSTENYGYTF.

The chain links TRBV2 to TRBJ2-1; 8 bases agree with TRBD1. The ends lost 4 bases at V and 7 bases at J; junction bases unmatched: 9. Germline values: CDR1 SNHLY, CDR2 FYNNEI. This CDR3 comprises 15 residues. DNA of the CDR3: TGTGCCAGCAGTGCCTTAGGACAGGGTATGAATGAGCAGTTCTTC. Translating gives CASSALGQGMNEQFF.

The chain employs TRBV10-3 and TRBJ2-6; TRBD1 matches at 8 bases. From germline, CDR1 is ENHRY and CDR2 SYGVKD. Trimming removed 5 bases from V and 4 bases from J; junction bases left unmatched: 10. This CDR3 comprises 17 residues. CDR3 nucleotides: TGTGCCATCAGTCGACAGGGGAGCATCTCCGGGGCCAACGTCCTGACTTTC. Translating it yields CAISRQGSISGANVLTF.

The V call is TRBV5-6, the J call TRBJ2-1; D perhaps matches TRBD1 (5 bases). CDR1 is SGHDT, CDR2 YYEEEE, per germline. Trimming left V 1 base short and J 6 bases short, with 14 bases between. CDR3 length: 15 residues. Here the CDR3 reads CASSLLNRQPNEQFF. CDR3 DNA sequence: TGTGCCAGCAGCTTGCTGAATCGACAGCCCAATGAGCAGTTCTTC.